Listed here are 21 T cell receptor beta chains from one sample, sequenced in a study of cytomegalovirus exposure and HLA in healthy donors. Generated by immunoSEQ multiplex PCR, the TCRdb table keeps only in-frame clones and is missing some. This table holds under 200,000 clones, around 88% found once. Sequenced material: PBMCs. The receptor set was obtained from a woman under 30 in good health and CMV-seronegative.

The CDR3 nucleotides are TGTGCCAGCAGCCAGCGCGACAGGGGGAAGGAGACCCAGTACTTC. Translating it yields CASSQRDRGKETQYF. The V call is TRBV7-9, the J call TRBJ2-5, with 9 bases matching TRBD1. This CDR3 spans 15 amino acids. From germline, CDR1 is SEHNR and CDR2 FQNEAQ (reference sequence). V lost 5 bases and J lost 5; bases outside the gene matches: 9.

The rearrangement links TRBV6-5 to TRBJ1-4; 7 bases fit TRBD1. The CDR3 has 14 amino acids. Germline CDR1 and CDR2: MNHEY and SVGAGI. Unmatched junction bases numbered 5, after V lost 5 bases and J lost 5 bases. The CDR3 is CASSRQGRNEKLFF. In nucleotides, the CDR3 is TGTGCCAGCAGTCGACAGGGCCGAAATGAAAAACTGTTTTTT.

This clone was seen only once. V and J are TRBV5-1 and TRBJ2-2; 9 bases are a match to TRBD1. This CDR3 spans 16 amino acids. Germline CDR1 is SGHRS and CDR2 is YFSETQ. With 0 bases clipped from V and 6 bases from J, the junction kept 6 bases outside the gene matches. In DNA form, the CDR3 reads TGCGCCAGCAGCTTGGATGGGACAGGGACCTCCGGGGAGCTGTTTTTT. It codes for CASSLDGTGTSGELFF.

The chain is built from TRBV10-3 and TRBJ1-5; D is undetermined. Trimming left V 0 bases short and J 6 bases short, with 9 bases between. CDR3 length: 14 residues. The germline V gene encodes CDR1 ENHRY and CDR2 SYGVKD. CDR3 DNA sequence: TGTGCCATCAGTGAGTCAGATCGGGGTCAGCCCCAGCATTTT. Amino acids: CAISESDRGQPQHF.

The DNA of the CDR3 is TGCGCCAGCAGCCAAGATAGATGGGGACTAGCGGGAGAAGGCGTCTACAATGAGCAGTTCTTC. Translated: CASSQDRWGLAGEGVYNEQFF. This chain joins TRBV4-3 and TRBJ2-1, with 14 positions matching TRBD2. The J segment lost 3 bases and the V segment lost 0 bases, leaving 13 bases of the junction unmatched. The CDR3 length is 21 residues. CDR1 is LGHNA and CDR2 is YSLEER in the germline V gene.

The chain uses TRBV6-5 and TRBJ2-5; D is undetermined. The CDR3 is 11 residues long. With 6 bases removed from V and 5 bases from J, the gap between germline ends came to 7 bases. CDR1 and CDR2 (germline): MNHEY, SVGAGI. CDR3 region: CASRSIETQYF. CDR3 in DNA: TGTGCCAGCAGGAGTATTGAGACCCAGTACTTC.

The CDR3 DNA follows: TGTGCCAGCTCACCACCGACGGGGTTTAGCACAGATACGCAGTATTTT. It is translated as CASSPPTGFSTDTQYF. This chain connects TRBV18 to TRBJ2-3; perhaps TRBD2 as D (5 bases). The CDR3 has 16 residues. Germline CDR1 is KGHSH and CDR2 is LQKENI. V was cut by 0 bases and J by 0 bases, with 10 bases left in between.

The chain couples TRBV7-8 to TRBJ2-7, with 8 positions matching TRBD2. Germline assignment: CDR1 SGHVS and CDR2 FQNEAQ. After removal of 5 bases from V and 0 bases from J, the junction contained 6 bases not matched to a gene. The CDR3 runs to 15 residues. In nucleotides, the CDR3 is TGTGCCAGCAGCCCGGGCGGGAGGAGCTCCTACGAGCAGTACTTC. Protein product: CASSPGGRSSYEQYF.

The gene calls are TRBV7-2 and TRBJ2-2, with D possibly matching TRBD2 (5 bases). The CDR3 totals 14 residues. V was pared by 4 bases and J by 4 bases, with 10 bases between. CDR1 is SGHTA, CDR2 FQGNSA, per germline. CDR3 loop: CASSSSAGTGELFF. The CDR3 coding sequence is TGTGCCAGCAGCTCCTCGGCGGGCACCGGGGAGCTGTTTTTT.

The genes are TRBV27 and TRBJ1-2; 8 bases are a match to TRBD1. The CDR3 has 15 amino acids. Germline loops: CDR1 MNHEY, CDR2 SMNVEV (reference sequence). V was clipped by 4 bases and J by 7 bases; unmatched bases: 11. The CDR3 sequence is CASSSSRGRGGGYTF. In nucleotides, the CDR3 is TGTGCCAGCAGTTCTTCCAGGGGGCGGGGAGGTGGCTACACCTTC.

The rearrangement links TRBV6-5 to TRBJ2-7, with TRBD1 as a possible D gene (5 bases). This CDR3 contains 14 residues. Trimming stripped 7 bases from V and 0 bases from J, with 13 bases between. Germline V gene lookup returns CDR1 MNHEY and CDR2 SVGAGI. This chain's CDR3 is CASTPPGNSYEQYF. CDR3 DNA: TGTGCCAGCACCCCTCCAGGGAACTCCTACGAGCAGTACTTC.

This sequence joins TRBV18 and TRBJ2-3; possible D gene TRBD1, 5 bases. This CDR3 is built from 15 residues. The germline V gene has CDR1 KGHSH and CDR2 LQKENI. Trimming took off 0 bases at V and 4 bases at J, with 11 bases between the two ends. CDR3: CASSPPQGVADTQYF. The CDR3 region has the DNA TGTGCCAGCTCACCACCGCAAGGGGTGGCAGATACGCAGTATTTT.

This chain links TRBV4-2 with TRBJ1-2; perhaps TRBD1 as D (5 bases). CDR1 is LGHNA, CDR2 YNFKEQ, per germline. This CDR3 region has 14 residues. V was pared by 0 bases and J by 10 bases, with 15 bases between. CDR3: CASSQDRGSNDYTF. The CDR3 DNA is TGTGCCAGCAGCCAAGATAGGGGAAGCAACGACTACACCTTC.

The rearrangement links TRBV19 to TRBJ1-1; 7 positions agree with TRBD1. The CDR3 runs 13 residues. Germline V lookup: CDR1 LNHDA, CDR2 SQIVND (reference sequence). Trimming cost V 3 bases and J 11 bases; bases outside gene matches: 9. For the CDR3, the DNA is TGTGCCAGTAGTATCCGGGACAGCACATGGGCTTTCTTT. Encoded protein: CASSIRDSTWAFF.

The chain recombines TRBV2 with TRBJ1-1, with 7 bases identical to TRBD1. CDR3 length: 14 amino acids. Trimming at V came to 6 bases and at J to 1 base, leaving 5 bases not matched to a gene. CDR1 is SNHLY, CDR2 FYNNEI, per germline. The CDR3: CASRGQSSNTEAFF. In DNA form, the CDR3 reads TGTGCCAGCAGGGGACAGAGTTCGAACACTGAAGCTTTCTTT.

This chain links TRBV29-1 with TRBJ2-5, with D possibly TRBD1 on 5 matching bases. V was cut by 1 base and J by 5 bases, with 17 bases left in between. The CDR3 length is 15 residues. Germline CDR1 and CDR2: SQVTM and ANQGSEA. The CDR3 here is CSVEGQAKGWETQYF. The CDR3 DNA reads TGCAGCGTTGAAGGGCAGGCCAAGGGGTGGGAGACCCAGTACTTC.

The chain employs TRBV15 and TRBJ2-7; tentatively, D is TRBD1 (6 bases). From germline, CDR1 is LNHNV and CDR2 YYDKDF (reference sequence). V was shortened by 2 bases and J by 5 bases, with 22 bases between the two germline ends. The CDR3 runs to 17 residues. The CDR3 sequence is CATSRTWETGFDDEQYF. DNA for the CDR3: TGTGCCACCAGCAGAACTTGGGAGACAGGTTTTGATGACGAGCAGTACTTC.

The gene calls are TRBV30 and TRBJ1-4; TRBD1 matches 12 bases. The trim removed 2 bases at V and 3 bases at J, leaving 13 bases unmatched. The CDR3 spans 19 residues. Germline V gene lookup returns CDR1 GTSNPN and CDR2 SVGIG (reference sequence). The CDR3 here is CAWSSGWDRGRGANEKLFF. The CDR3 DNA reads TGTGCCTGGAGTAGTGGTTGGGACAGGGGGCGCGGAGCTAATGAAAAACTGTTTTTT.

The V call is TRBV6-5, the J call TRBJ2-7; a weak D match, TRBD1 (6 bases). The CDR3 loop spans 15 amino acids. Germline-derived CDR1 and CDR2 are MNHEY and SVGAGI. Trimming left V 5 bases short and J 0 bases short, with 14 bases between. The DNA of the CDR3 is TGTGCCAGCAGTACCGAGACCAGGGGCTCCTACGAGCAGTACTTC. Amino acids: CASSTETRGSYEQYF.

The CDR3 DNA is TGTGCCAGTAGTATCCAGGGGGTAGGGTTATTCACTGAAGCTTTCTTT. It encodes CASSIQGVGLFTEAFF. The genes are TRBV19 and TRBJ1-1; 7 nucleotides align to TRBD1. The germline gives CDR1 LNHDA, CDR2 SQIVND (reference sequence). J gave up 4 bases and V 3 bases, and 11 bases lay outside the gene matches. The CDR3 length is 16 residues.

The chain combines TRBV10-1 with TRBJ1-2, with D maybe TRBD1 (5 bases). Trimming shortened V by 8 bases and J by 7 bases, and 20 bases separated the two germline ends. CDR1 and CDR2 from the germline V gene are WNHNN and SYGVQD (reference sequence). There are 14 residues in the CDR3. CDR3 in amino acids: CASQRSGCIGGYTF. Here the CDR3 DNA reads TGCGCCAGCCAACGTTCAGGGTGCATTGGTGGCTACACCTTC.